This T cell receptor beta chain was observed in a study of blood T cells in healthy people across ages. In the study overall: About one barcoded TCR beta cDNA was captured per two T cells.

Combining a sample-barcoded 5' primer with a J-beta primer mix, a second PCR ran for about 7 to 12 cycles. Every cDNA molecule bore a tag from a template-switch adaptor containing 12 random nucleotides. Each CDR3 protein is one row after TCRdb ran MiXCR on the 5' RACE reads. The sample consists of approximately 790,000 distinct CDR3 sequences, approximately 65% of them appearing once. Concerning this clonotype: Its antigen is not known.

Points from the study as a whole: While age rose, TCR beta diversity per million T cells dropped in a roughly linear way. Compared with aged donors, long-lived donors showed fewer expanded clones, suggesting selection.

The CDR3 loop spans 13 amino acids. Germline assignment: CDR1 MNHEY and CDR2 SVGAGI. The sample taken for sequencing was blood. The TCR was taken from a man younger than 45 in good health. This rearrangement joins TRBV6-5 to TRBJ2-5; no clear D. The DNA end lines up better with TRBJ2-7; the J call may be wrong. The CDR3 reads CASRPTTTYEQYF. CDR3 bases: TGTGCCAGCAGACCGACAACCACCTACGAGCAGTACTTC.